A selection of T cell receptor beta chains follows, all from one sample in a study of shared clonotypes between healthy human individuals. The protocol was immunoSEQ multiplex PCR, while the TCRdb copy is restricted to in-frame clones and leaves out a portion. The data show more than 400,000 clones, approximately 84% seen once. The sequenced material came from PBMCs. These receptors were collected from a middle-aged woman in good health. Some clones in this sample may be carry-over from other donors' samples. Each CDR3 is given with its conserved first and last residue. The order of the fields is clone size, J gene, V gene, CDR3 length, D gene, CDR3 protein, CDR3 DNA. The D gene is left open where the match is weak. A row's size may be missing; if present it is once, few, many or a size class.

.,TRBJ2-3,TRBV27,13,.,CASSLLYTDTQYF,TGTGCCAGCAGTCTTCTATACACAGATACGCAGTATTTT
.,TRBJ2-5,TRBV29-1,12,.,CSVEDRGQTQYF,TGCAGCGTTGAAGACAGGGGACAGACCCAGTACTTC
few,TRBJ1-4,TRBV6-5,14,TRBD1,CASSPDRGGEKLFF,TGTGCCAGCAGCCCCGACAGGGGGGGTGAAAAACTGTTTTTT
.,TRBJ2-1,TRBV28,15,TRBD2,CASGSTSGRAREQFF,TGTGCCAGCGGGTCGACTAGCGGGAGGGCCAGGGAGCAGTTCTTC
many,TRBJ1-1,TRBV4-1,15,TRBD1,CASSHRPGGSTEAFF,TGCGCCAGCAGCCACCGACCAGGGGGGAGCACTGAAGCTTTCTTT
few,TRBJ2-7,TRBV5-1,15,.,CASSLGAAQSYEQYF,TGCGCCAGCAGCTTGGGGGCGGCCCAATCCTACGAGCAGTACTTC
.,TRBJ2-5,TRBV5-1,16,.,CASSLASALTGETQYF,TGCGCCAGCAGCTTGGCGTCAGCCCTGACCGGGGAGACCCAGTACTTC
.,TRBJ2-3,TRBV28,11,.,CASGGSGTQYF,TGTGCCAGTGGTGGGTCTGGTACGCAGTATTTT
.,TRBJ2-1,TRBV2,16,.,CASSEDGHSSYNEQFF,TGTGCCAGCAGTGAAGACGGGCATAGCTCCTACAATGAGCAGTTCTTC
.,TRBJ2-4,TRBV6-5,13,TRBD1,CATTGEAKNIQYF,TGTGCCACGACAGGGGAAGCCAAAAACATTCAGTACTTC
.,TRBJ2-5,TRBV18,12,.,CASSPGEETQYF,TGTGCCAGCTCACCGGGAGAGGAGACCCAGTACTTC
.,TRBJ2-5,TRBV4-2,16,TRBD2,CASSQGSPAGAETQYF,TGTGCCAGCAGCCAAGGTTCTCCCGCGGGAGCAGAGACCCAGTACTTC
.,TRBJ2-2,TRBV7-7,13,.,CASSLGGTGELFF,TGTGCCAGCAGCTTAGGGGGGACCGGGGAGCTGTTTTTT
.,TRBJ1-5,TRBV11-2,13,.,CASSLEMRKPQHF,TGTGCCAGCAGCTTAGAAATGCGGAAGCCCCAGCATTTT
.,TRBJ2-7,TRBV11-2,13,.,CACSYPGAGGRYF,TGTGCATGCAGCTACCCTGGAGCTGGGGGCCGGTACTTC
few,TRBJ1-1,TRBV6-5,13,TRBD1,CASSGTGGTEAFF,TGTGCCAGCAGTGGGACAGGGGGGACTGAAGCTTTCTTT
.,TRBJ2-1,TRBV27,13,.,CASSLAGNNEQFF,TGTGCCAGCAGTTTAGCAGGAAACAATGAGCAGTTCTTC
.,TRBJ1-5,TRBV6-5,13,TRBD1,CATLDRGNQPQHF,TGTGCCACCCTCGACAGGGGTAATCAGCCCCAGCATTTT
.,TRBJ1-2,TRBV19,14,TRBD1,CASSRDRDLYGYTF,TGTGCCAGTAGTCGCGACAGGGACCTTTATGGCTACACCTTC
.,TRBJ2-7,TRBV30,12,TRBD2,CAGAGGSYEQYF,TGTGCCGGGGCGGGGGGATCCTACGAGCAGTACTTC
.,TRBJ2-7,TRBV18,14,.,CASSPDRFFYEQYF,TGTGCCAGCTCACCCGACAGGTTTTTCTACGAGCAGTACTTC
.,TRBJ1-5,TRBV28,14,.,CASKWGYSNQPQHF,TGTGCCAGCAAGTGGGGTTATAGCAATCAGCCCCAGCATTTT
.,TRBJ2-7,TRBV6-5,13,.,CASRGGDTYEQYF,TGTGCCAGCAGAGGCGGGGATACCTACGAGCAGTACTTC
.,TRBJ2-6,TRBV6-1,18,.,CASSDRTTGISGANVLTF,TGTGCCAGCAGTGATCGGACAACCGGGATATCTGGGGCCAACGTCCTGACTTTC
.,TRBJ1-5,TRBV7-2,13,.,CASSLGGDQPQHF,TGTGCCAGCAGCTTAGGAGGGGATCAGCCCCAGCATTTT
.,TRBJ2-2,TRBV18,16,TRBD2,CASSLLAGELNGELFF,TGTGCCAGCTCACTACTAGCGGGAGAACTGAACGGGGAGCTGTTTTTT
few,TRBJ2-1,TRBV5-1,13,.,CASSLGLANEQFF,TGCGCCAGCAGCTTGGGTTTAGCCAATGAGCAGTTCTTC
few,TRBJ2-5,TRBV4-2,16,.,CASSQDGNLRGETQYF,TGTGCCAGCAGCCAAGACGGGAACCTTAGAGGAGAGACCCAGTACTTC
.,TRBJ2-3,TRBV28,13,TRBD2,CASGTSSTDTQYF,TGTGCCAGTGGGACTAGCAGCACAGATACGCAGTATTTT
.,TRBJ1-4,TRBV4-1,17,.,CASSQEDLLLLNEKLFF,TGCGCCAGCAGCCAAGAGGATTTACTACTGTTAAATGAAAAACTGTTTTTT
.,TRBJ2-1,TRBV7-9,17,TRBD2,CASSLPSPILAVNEQFF,TGTGCCAGCAGCTTACCCTCCCCGATACTAGCGGTCAATGAGCAGTTCTTC
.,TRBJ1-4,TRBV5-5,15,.,CASSLRSGEEGKLFF,TGTGCCAGCAGCTTGCGGTCAGGCGAAGAGGGAAAACTGTTTTTT
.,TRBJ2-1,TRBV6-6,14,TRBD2,CASRPGLGANEQFF,TGTGCCAGCAGGCCGGGACTAGGGGCCAATGAGCAGTTCTTC
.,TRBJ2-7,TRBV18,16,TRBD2,CASSSDAGASSYEQYF,TGTGCCAGCTCAAGCGACGCGGGAGCCAGCTCCTACGAGCAGTACTTC
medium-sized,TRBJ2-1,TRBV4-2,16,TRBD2,CASSQDEGSGSNEQFF,TGTGCCAGCAGCCAAGATGAAGGTAGCGGGAGCAATGAGCAGTTCTTC
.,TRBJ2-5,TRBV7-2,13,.,CASSGDPQETQYF,TGTGCCAGCAGCGGGGACCCCCAAGAGACCCAGTACTTC
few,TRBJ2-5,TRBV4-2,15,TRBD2,CASSPKREGQETQYF,TGTGCCAGCAGCCCCAAGCGGGAGGGCCAAGAGACCCAGTACTTC
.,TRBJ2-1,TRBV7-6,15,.,CASSLAGDVHNEQFF,TGTGCCAGCAGCTTAGCGGGGGACGTCCACAATGAGCAGTTCTTC
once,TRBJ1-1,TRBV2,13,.,CASRRTGNTEAFF,TGTGCCAGCAGGCGGACGGGGAACACTGAAGCTTTCTTT
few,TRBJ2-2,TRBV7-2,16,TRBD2,CASGRGSGPNTGELFF,TGTGCCAGCGGCCGGGGTAGCGGGCCAAACACCGGGGAGCTGTTTTTT
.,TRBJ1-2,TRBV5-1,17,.,CASSFGTTYTSNYGYTF,TGCGCCAGCAGCTTCGGGACAACCTATACCTCTAACTATGGCTACACCTTC
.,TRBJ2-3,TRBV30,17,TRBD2,CAWSGTSGRGGPDTQYF,TGTGCCTGGAGCGGGACTAGCGGGAGGGGTGGCCCAGATACGCAGTATTTT
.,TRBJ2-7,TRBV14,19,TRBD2,CASSRRTSGTGGPIYEQYF,TGTGCCAGCAGCCGCCGGACTAGCGGGACCGGGGGGCCCATCTACGAGCAGTACTTC
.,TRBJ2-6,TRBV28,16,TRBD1,CASSPGQASGADVLTF,TGTGCCAGCAGTCCAGGACAGGCCTCTGGGGCCGACGTCCTGACTTTC
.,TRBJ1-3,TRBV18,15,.,CASSPGQASGNTIYF,TGTGCCAGCTCACCAGGGCAGGCCTCTGGAAACACCATATATTTT
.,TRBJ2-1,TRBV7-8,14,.,CASSFHDRSNEQFF,TGTGCCAGCAGCTTTCACGACAGGTCAAATGAGCAGTTCTTC
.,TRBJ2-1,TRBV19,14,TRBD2,CASSTGLAGGSRFF,TGTGCCAGTAGTACGGGACTAGCGGGAGGCTCGCGGTTCTTC
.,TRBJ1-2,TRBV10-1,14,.,CASSDRDKPYGYTF,TGCGCCAGCAGTGACCGGGACAAACCGTATGGCTACACCTTC
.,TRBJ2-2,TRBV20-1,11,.,CSARLERELFF,TGCAGTGCTAGGCTAGAACGGGAGCTGTTTTTT
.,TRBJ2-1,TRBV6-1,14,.,CASSEAGVYNEQFF,TGTGCCAGCAGTGAAGCTGGAGTGTACAATGAGCAGTTCTTC
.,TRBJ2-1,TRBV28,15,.,CASSTATTSYNEQFF,TGTGCCAGCAGCACCGCGACGACTAGTTACAATGAGCAGTTCTTC
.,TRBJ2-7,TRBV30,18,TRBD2,CAWSVLRTSGKFSHEQYF,TGTGCCTGGAGTGTACTAAGGACTAGCGGGAAATTCTCCCACGAGCAGTACTTC
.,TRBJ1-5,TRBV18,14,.,CASSPPVSNQPQHF,TGTGCCAGCTCACCACCGGTGAGCAATCAGCCCCAGCATTTT
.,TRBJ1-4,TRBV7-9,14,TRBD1,CASSVTGGFEKLFF,TGTGCCAGCAGCGTTACAGGGGGCTTCGAAAAACTGTTTTTT